This TCR beta chain was observed in a study of human T cells and chemical hapten exposure. Study at large: TCR yield per sample varied, mainly due to pooled library volumes.

The CDR3 has 14 residues. Germline V gives CDR1 KGHSH, CDR2 LQKENI. Time point in this sample: patch test 2, 6 weeks after DPC sensitization. Sample treatment: therapeutic diphenylcyclopropenone sensitization with weekly scalp DPC. Unique molecular identifiers were affixed to discrete cDNA molecules within the library. TCRdb fed the RACE reads into MiXCR, producing one record per CDR3 protein. Here the sample spans roughly 100,000 distinct CDR3 sequences, approximately 8.6% being singletons. Note on this clonotype: Sequence at one end of the junction differs from germline and may be a read error.

The chain combines TRBV18 with TRBJ2-7, with a possible D match to TRBD1 (5 bases). This specimen consisted of whole blood, obtained in connection with sensitization to the hapten diphenylcyclopropenone (DPC). The receptor comes from a middle-aged woman with alopecia areata. Some clones in this sample may be carry-over from other donors' samples. CDR3 protein: CASSPRGRTYVQYF. The CDR3, as DNA: TGTGCCAGCTCACCAAGGGGCAGAACCTACGTGCAGTACTTC.